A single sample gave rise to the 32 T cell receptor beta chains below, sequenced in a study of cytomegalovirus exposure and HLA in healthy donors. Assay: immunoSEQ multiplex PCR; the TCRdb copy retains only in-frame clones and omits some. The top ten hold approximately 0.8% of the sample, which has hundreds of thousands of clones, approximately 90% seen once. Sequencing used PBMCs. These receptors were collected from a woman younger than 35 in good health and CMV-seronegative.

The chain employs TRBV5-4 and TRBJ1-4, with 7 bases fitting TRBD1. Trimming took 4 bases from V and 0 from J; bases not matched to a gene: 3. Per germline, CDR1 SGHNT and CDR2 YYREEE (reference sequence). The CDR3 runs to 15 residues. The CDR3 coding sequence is TGTGCCAGCAGCGTTGGACAGGCAACTAATGAAAAACTGTTTTTT. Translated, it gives CASSVGQATNEKLFF.

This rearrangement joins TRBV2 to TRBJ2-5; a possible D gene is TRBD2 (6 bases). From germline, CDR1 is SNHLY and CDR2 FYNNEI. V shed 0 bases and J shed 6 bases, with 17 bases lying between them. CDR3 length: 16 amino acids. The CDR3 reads CASSEAGGGLWKTQYF. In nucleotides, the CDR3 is TGTGCCAGCAGTGAAGCGGGAGGAGGGTTATGGAAGACCCAGTACTTC.

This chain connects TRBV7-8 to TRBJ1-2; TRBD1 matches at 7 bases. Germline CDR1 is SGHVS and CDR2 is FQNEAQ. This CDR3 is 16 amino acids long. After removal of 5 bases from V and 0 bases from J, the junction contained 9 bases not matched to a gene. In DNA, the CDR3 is TGTGCCAGCAGCATTCTGGACAGGCGAACTAACTATGGCTACACCTTC. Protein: CASSILDRRTNYGYTF.

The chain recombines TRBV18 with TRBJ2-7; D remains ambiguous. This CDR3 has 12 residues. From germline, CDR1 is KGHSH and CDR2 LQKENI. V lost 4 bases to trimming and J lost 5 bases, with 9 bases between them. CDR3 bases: TGTGCCAGCTCACTACGAAGCCACGAGCAGTACTTC. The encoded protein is CASSLRSHEQYF.

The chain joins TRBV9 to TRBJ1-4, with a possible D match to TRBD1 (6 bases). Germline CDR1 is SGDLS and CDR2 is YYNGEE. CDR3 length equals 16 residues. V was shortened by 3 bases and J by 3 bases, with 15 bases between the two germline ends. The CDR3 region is CASSATTGTPNEKLFF. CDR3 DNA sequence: TGTGCCAGCAGCGCCACAACAGGGACGCCTAATGAAAAACTGTTTTTT.

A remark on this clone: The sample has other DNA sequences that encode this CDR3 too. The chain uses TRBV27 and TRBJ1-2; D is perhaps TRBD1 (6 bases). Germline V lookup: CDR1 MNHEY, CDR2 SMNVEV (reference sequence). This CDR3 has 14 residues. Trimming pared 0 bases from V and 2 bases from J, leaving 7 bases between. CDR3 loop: CASSLSTGNYGYTF. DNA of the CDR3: TGTGCCAGCAGTTTATCGACAGGAAACTATGGCTACACCTTC.

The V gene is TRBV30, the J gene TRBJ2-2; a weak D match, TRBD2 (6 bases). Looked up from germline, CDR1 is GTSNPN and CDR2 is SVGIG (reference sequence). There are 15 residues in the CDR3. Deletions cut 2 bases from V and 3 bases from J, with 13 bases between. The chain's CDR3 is CAWSYGGLYTGELFF. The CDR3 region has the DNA TGTGCCTGGAGTTACGGGGGACTTTACACCGGGGAGCTGTTTTTT.

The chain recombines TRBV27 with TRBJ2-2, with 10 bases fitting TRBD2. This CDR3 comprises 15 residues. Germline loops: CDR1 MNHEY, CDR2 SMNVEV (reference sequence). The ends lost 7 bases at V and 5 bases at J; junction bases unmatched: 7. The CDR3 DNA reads TGTGCCAGCAAACTCGGGACTAGCGAGACCGGGGAGCTGTTTTTT. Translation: CASKLGTSETGELFF.

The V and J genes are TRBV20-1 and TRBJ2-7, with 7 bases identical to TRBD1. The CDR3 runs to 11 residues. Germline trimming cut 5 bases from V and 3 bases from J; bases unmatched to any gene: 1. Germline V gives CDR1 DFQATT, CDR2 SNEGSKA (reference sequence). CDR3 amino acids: CSAWTGYEQYF. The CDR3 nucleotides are TGCAGTGCTTGGACAGGCTACGAGCAGTACTTC.

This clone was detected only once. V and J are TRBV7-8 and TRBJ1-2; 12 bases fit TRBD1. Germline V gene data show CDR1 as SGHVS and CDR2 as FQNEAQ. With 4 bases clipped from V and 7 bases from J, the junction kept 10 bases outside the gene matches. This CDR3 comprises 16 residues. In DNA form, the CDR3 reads TGTGCCAGCAGCTCGAGAGGGGACAGGGGGCCTGGTGGCTACACCTTC. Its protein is CASSSRGDRGPGGYTF.

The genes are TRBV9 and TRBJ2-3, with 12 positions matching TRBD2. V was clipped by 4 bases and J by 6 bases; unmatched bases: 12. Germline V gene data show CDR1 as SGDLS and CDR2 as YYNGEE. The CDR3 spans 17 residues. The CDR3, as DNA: TGTGCCAGCAGCCCCGCGCCATCTAGCGGGGGGGCGGATACGCAGTATTTT. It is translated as CASSPAPSSGGADTQYF.

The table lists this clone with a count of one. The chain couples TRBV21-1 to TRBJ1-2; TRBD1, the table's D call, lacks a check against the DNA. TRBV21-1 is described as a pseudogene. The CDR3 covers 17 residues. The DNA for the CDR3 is TGTGCCAGCAGCACCCGGACAGGGGAGATAGTCTACGTAGGCTACACCTTC. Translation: CASSTRTGEIVYVGYTF.

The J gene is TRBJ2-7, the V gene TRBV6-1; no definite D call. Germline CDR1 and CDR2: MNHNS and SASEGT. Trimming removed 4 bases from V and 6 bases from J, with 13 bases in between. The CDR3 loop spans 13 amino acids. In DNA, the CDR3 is TGTGCCAGCAGTGCTCAGGCGTATGGCGAGCAGTACTTC. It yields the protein CASSAQAYGEQYF.

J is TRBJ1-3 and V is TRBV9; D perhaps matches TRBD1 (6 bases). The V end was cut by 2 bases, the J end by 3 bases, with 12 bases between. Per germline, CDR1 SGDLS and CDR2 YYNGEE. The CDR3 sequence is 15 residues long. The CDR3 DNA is TGTGCCAGCAGCGTCTCCACAGGGTATGGAAACACCATATATTTT. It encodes CASSVSTGYGNTIYF. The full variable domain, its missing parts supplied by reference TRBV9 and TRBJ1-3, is DSGVTQTPKHLITATGQRVTLRCSPRSGDLSVYWYQQSLDQGLQFLIQYYNGEERAKGNILERFSAQQFPDLHSELNLSSLELGDSALYFCASSVSTGYGNTIYFGEGSWLTVV.

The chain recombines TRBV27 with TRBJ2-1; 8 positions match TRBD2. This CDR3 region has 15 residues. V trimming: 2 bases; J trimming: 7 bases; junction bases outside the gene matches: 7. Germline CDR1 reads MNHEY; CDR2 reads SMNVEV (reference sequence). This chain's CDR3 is CASSLAASGLNEQFF. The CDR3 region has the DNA TGTGCCAGCAGTTTAGCGGCTAGCGGGTTGAATGAGCAGTTCTTC.

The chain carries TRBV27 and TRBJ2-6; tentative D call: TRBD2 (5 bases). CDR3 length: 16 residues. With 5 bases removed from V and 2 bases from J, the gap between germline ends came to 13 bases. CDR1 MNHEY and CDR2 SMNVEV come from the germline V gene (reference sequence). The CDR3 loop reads CASSPGGPPGANVLTF. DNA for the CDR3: TGTGCCAGCAGTCCGGGCGGGCCCCCTGGGGCCAACGTCCTGACTTTC.

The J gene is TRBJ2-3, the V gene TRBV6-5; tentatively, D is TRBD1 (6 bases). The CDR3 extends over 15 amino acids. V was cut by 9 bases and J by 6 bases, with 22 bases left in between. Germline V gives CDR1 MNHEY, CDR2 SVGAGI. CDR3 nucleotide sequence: TGTGCCAGTAGTGGGTCGGCAGGGGTTCGGGATACGCAGTATTTT. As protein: CASSGSAGVRDTQYF.

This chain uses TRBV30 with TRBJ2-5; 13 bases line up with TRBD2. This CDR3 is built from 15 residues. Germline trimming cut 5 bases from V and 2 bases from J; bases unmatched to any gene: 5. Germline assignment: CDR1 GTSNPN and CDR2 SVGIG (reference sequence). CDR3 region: CAWLRLAGGQETQYF. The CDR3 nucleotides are TGTGCCTGGCTACGACTAGCGGGGGGACAAGAGACCCAGTACTTC.

CDR3 DNA: TGTGCCAGCGCCGCGGGCTCCCAAGAGACCCAGTACTTC. This translates into CASAAGSQETQYF. The chain recombines TRBV5-6 with TRBJ2-5; D might be TRBD2 (5 bases). This CDR3 spans 13 amino acids. Trimming took off 7 bases at V and 1 base at J, with 11 bases between the two ends. Germline V gives CDR1 SGHDT, CDR2 YYEEEE.

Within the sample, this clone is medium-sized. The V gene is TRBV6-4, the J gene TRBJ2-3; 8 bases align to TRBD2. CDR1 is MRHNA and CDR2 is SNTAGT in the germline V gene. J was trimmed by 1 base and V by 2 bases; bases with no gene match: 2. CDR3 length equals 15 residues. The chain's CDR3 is CASSDVSGGTDTQYF. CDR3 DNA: TGTGCCAGCAGTGACGTTAGCGGGGGCACAGATACGCAGTATTTT.

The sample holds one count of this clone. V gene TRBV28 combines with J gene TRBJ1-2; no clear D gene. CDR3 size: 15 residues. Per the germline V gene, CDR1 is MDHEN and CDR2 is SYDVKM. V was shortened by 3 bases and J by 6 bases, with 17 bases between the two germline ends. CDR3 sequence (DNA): TGTGCCAGCAGTTTTCCCCGGGAAACCCTAGATGGCTACACCTTC. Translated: CASSFPRETLDGYTF.

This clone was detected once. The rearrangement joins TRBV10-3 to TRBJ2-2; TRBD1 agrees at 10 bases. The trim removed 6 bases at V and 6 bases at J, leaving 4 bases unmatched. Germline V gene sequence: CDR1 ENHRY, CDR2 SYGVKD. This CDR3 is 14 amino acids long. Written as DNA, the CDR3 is TGTGCCATCAGAGGACAGGGGGAGGCCGGGGAGCTGTTTTTT. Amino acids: CAIRGQGEAGELFF.

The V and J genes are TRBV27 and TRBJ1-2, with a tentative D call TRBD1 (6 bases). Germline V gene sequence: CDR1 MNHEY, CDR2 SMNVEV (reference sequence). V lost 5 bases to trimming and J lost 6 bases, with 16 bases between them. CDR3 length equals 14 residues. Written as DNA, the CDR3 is TGTGCCAGCAGTCGAAATGGGAGGGGGGATGGCTACACCTTC. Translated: CASSRNGRGDGYTF.

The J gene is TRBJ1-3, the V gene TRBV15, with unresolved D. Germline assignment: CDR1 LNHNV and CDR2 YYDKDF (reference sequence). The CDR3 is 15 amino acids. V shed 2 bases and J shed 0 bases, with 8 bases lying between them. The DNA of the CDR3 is TGTGCCACCAGCAGATCAGAAGTCTCTGGAAACACCATATATTTT. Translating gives CATSRSEVSGNTIYF.

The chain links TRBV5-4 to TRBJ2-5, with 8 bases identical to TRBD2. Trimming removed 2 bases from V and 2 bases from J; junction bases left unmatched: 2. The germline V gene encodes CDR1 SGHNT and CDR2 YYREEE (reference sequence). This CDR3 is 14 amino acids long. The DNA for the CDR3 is TGTGCCAGCAGCTTCACTAGCGGACAAGAGACCCAGTACTTC. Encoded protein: CASSFTSGQETQYF. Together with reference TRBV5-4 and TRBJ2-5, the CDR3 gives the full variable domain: ETGVTQSPTHLIKTRGQQVTLRCSSQSGHNTVSWYQQALGQGPQFIFQYYREEENGRGNFPPRFSGLQFPNYSSELNVNALELDDSALYLCASSFTSGQETQYFGPGTRLLVL.

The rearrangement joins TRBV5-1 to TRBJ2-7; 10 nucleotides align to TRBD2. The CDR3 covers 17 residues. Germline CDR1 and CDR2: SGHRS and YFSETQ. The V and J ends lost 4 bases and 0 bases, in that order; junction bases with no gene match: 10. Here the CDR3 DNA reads TGCGCCAGCAGCCAATCCGGACTAGCGGTTGACTCCTACGAGCAGTACTTC. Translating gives CASSQSGLAVDSYEQYF.

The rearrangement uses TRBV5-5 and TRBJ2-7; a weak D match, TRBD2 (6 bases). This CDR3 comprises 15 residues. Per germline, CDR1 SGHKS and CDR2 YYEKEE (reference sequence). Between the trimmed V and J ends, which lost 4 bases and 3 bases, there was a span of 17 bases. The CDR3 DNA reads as TGTGCCAGCAGCCCTTACCGACACGGGAGCTACGAGCAGTACTTC. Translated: CASSPYRHGSYEQYF.

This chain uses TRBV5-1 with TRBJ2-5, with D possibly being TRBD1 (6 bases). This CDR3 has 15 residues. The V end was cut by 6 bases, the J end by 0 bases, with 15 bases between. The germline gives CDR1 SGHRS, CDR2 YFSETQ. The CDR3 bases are TGCGCCAGCACCACGGGACACTCGTACCAAGAGACCCAGTACTTC. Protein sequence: CASTTGHSYQETQYF. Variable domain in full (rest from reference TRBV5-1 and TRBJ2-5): KAGVTQTPRYLIKTRGQQVTLSCSPISGHRSVSWYQQTPGQGLQFLFEYFSETQRNKGNFPGRFSGRQFSNSRSEMNVSTLELGDSALYLCASTTGHSYQETQYFGPGTRLLVL.

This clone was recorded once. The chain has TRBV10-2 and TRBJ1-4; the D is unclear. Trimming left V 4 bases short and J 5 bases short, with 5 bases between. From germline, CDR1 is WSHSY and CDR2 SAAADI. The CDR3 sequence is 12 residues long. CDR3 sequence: CASSAQNEKLFF. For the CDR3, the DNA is TGCGCCAGCAGTGCACAGAATGAAAAACTGTTTTTT.

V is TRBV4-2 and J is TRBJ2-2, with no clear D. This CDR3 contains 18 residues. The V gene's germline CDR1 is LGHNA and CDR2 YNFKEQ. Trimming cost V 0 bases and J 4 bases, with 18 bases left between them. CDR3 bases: TGTGCCAGCAGCCAAGAACAAGTCAGTAGGAGTGTCACCGGGGAGCTGTTTTTT. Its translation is CASSQEQVSRSVTGELFF.

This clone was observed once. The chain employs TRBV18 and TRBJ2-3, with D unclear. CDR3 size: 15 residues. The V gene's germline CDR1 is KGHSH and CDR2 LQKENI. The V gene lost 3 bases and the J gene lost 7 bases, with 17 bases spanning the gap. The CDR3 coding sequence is TGTGCCAGCTCACCGCCACAAACCCCCTTGAATACGCAGTATTTT. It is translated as CASSPPQTPLNTQYF.

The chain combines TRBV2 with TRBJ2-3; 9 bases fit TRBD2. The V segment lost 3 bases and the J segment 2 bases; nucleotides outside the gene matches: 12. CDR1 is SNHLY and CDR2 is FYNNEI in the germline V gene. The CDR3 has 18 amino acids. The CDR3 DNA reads TGTGCCAGCAGTGAGGGCGGGGGGGCCACTTGGTACACAGATACGCAGTATTTT. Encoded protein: CASSEGGGATWYTDTQYF.